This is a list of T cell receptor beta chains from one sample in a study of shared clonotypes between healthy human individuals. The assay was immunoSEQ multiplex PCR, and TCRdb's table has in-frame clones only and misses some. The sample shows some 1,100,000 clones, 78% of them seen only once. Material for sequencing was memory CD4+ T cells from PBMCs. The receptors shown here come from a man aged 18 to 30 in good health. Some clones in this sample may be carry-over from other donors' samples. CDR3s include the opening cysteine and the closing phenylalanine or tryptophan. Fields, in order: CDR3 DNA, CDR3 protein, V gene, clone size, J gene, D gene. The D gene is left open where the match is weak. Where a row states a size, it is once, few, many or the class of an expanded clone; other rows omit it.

CDR3 DNA: TGCGCCAGCAGTCAATCTACTCCCAGCCGCAATCAGCCCCAGCATTTT
CDR3 protein: CASSQSTPSRNQPQHF
V gene: TRBV23-1
clone size: .
J gene: TRBJ1-5
D gene: .

CDR3 DNA: TGCGCCAGCAGCTTGGATCCGACTGGACTAGCCGGGGAGCTGTTTTTT
CDR3 protein: CASSLDPTGLAGELFF
V gene: TRBV5-1
clone size: .
J gene: TRBJ2-2
D gene: TRBD2

CDR3 DNA: TGTGCCAGCAGCGGGACACAGGGACTCACCGGGGAGCTGTTTTTT
CDR3 protein: CASSGTQGLTGELFF
V gene: TRBV9
clone size: .
J gene: TRBJ2-2
D gene: .

CDR3 DNA: TGTGCCAGTCATCCTCAGGTGACCGGGGAGCTGTTTTTT
CDR3 protein: CASHPQVTGELFF
V gene: TRBV2
clone size: .
J gene: TRBJ2-2
D gene: .

CDR3 DNA: TGTGCCAGCAGTTTAGCGACTAGCCTCTACGAGCAGTACTTC
CDR3 protein: CASSLATSLYEQYF
V gene: TRBV27
clone size: .
J gene: TRBJ2-7
D gene: TRBD2

CDR3 DNA: TGTGCCAGCAATACCCAGGGGTCGGAGACCCAGTACTTC
CDR3 protein: CASNTQGSETQYF
V gene: TRBV28
clone size: few
J gene: TRBJ2-5
D gene: .

CDR3 DNA: TGTGCCACCAGCAGGCTAGCGGGAGCTTTCGAGCAGTACTTC
CDR3 protein: CATSRLAGAFEQYF
V gene: TRBV15
clone size: .
J gene: TRBJ2-7
D gene: TRBD2

CDR3 DNA: TGCGCCAGCAGCCAAGAAGCCGGGGATACGCAGTATTTT
CDR3 protein: CASSQEAGDTQYF
V gene: TRBV4-3
clone size: .
J gene: TRBJ2-3
D gene: .

CDR3 DNA: TGTGCCAGCAACGTGCCGGGACAGCGTGGGATCTATGGCTACACCTTC
CDR3 protein: CASNVPGQRGIYGYTF
V gene: TRBV28
clone size: .
J gene: TRBJ1-2
D gene: TRBD1

CDR3 DNA: TGTGCCAGCAGCTTAGACGCCGGGACAGGGCCCTATGGCTACACCTTC
CDR3 protein: CASSLDAGTGPYGYTF
V gene: TRBV11-2
clone size: few
J gene: TRBJ1-2
D gene: TRBD1

CDR3 DNA: TGTGCCTGGACTAGCGGGAGAGTTGTAGATACGCAGTATTTT
CDR3 protein: CAWTSGRVVDTQYF
V gene: TRBV30
clone size: .
J gene: TRBJ2-3
D gene: TRBD2